This T cell receptor beta chain was identified during a study of T cells after yellow fever vaccination. The germline V gene has CDR1 SGHRS and CDR2 YFSETQ. V shed 3 bases and J 0 bases; nucleotides not matched to a gene: 0. This CDR3 region has 14 residues. This clonotype occurred many times. TCRdb re-called the 5' RACE reads with MiXCR, one entry per CDR3 protein. The sample holds fewer than 85,000 distinct CDR3 sequences, 7.7% seen once. The chain uses TRBV5-1 and TRBJ2-7, with 10 bases that match TRBD2. The starting material was CD8+ T cells sorted from PBMCs, obtained on the day of the yellow fever booster vaccination. The source is a man aged 30-40 years who received the YFV17D yellow fever vaccine. CDR3 DNA: TGCGCCAGCAGCTCTAGCGGGAGCTCCTACGAGCAGTACTTC. Protein: CASSSSGSSYEQYF.